This T cell receptor (beta chain) derives from a study of shared T cell receptors in the human thymus. Clones were sequenced by immunoSEQ multiplex PCR, and TCRdb holds only the in-frame ones, with some missing. The sample has about 660,000 clones; roughly 90% are singletons. The CDR3 runs 12 residues. With 2 bases removed from V and 6 bases from J, the gap between germline ends came to 9 bases. The germline V gene encodes CDR1 SGHRS and CDR2 YFSETQ. The same data also went into a second study, on human thymus T cells. From that study: All donors were healthy Finnish infants who were undergoing corrective surgery to treat congenital heart defects. Thymus specimens were resections from corrective heart surgery. In thymic and blood repertoires alike, V and J usage looked biased. Related studies noted strongly shared thymic repertoires across unrelated people.

The sequencing sample was made of thymocytes. The V and J genes are TRBV5-1 and TRBJ2-7; D remains ambiguous. This TCR came from a boy less than two years old with a congenital heart defect. The CDR3 is CASSFLVGEQYF. CDR3 bases: TGCGCCAGCAGCTTTCTAGTAGGCGAGCAGTACTTC.